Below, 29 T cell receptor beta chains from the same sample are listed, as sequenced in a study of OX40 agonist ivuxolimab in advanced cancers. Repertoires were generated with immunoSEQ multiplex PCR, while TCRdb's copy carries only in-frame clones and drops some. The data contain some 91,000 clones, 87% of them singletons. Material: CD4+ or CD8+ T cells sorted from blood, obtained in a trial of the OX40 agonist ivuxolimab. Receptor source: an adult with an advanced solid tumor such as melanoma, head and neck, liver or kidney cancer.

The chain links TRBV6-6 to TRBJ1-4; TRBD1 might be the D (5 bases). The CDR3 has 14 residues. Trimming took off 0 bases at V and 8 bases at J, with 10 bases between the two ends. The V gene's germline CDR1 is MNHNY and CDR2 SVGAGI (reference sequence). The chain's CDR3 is CASSYSGEGEKLFF. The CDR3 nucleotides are TGTGCCAGCAGTTACTCGGGGGAGGGAGAAAAACTGTTTTTT.

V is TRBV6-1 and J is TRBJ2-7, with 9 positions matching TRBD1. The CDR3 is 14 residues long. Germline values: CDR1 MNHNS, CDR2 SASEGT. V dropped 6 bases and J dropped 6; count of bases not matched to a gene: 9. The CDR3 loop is CASSGGQGLGEQYV. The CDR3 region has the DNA TGTGCCAGCAGCGGTGGACAGGGGCTCGGCGAGCAGTACGTC.

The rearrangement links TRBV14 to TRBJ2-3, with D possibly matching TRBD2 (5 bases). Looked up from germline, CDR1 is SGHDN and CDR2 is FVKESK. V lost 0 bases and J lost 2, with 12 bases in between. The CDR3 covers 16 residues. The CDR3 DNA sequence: TGTGCCAGCAGCCAAGAAGGAACTGACTACACAGATACGCAGTATTTT. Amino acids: CASSQEGTDYTDTQYF. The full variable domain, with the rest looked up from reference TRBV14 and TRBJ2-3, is EAGVTQFPSHSVIEKGQTVTLRCDPISGHDNLYWYRRVMGKEIKFLLHFVKESKQDESGMPNNRFLAERTGGTYSTLKVQPAELEDSGVYFCASSQEGTDYTDTQYFGPGTRLTVL.

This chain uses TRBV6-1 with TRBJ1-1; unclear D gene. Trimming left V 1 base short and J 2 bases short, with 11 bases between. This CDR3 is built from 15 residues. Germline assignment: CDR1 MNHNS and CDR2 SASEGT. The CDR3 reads CASSEDPAGNTEAFF. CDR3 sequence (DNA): TGTGCCAGCAGTGAAGACCCGGCGGGAAACACTGAAGCTTTCTTT.

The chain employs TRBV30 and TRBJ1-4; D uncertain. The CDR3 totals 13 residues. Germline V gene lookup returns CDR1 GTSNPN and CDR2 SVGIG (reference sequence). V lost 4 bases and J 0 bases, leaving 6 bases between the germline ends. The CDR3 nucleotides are TGTGCCTGGAATTTCGCAACTAATGAAAAACTGTTTTTT. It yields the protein CAWNFATNEKLFF.

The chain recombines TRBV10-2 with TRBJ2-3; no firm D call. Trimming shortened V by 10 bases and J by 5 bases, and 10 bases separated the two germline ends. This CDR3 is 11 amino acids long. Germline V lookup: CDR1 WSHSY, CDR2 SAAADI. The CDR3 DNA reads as TGCGCCAACACCAAAAAAGATACGCAGTATTTT. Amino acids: CANTKKDTQYF.

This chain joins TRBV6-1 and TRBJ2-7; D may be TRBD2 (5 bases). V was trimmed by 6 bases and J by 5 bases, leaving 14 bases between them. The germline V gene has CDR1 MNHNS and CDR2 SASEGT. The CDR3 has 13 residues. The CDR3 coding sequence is TGTGCCAGCAGCACGGGCCTAGCCCACGAGCAGTACGTC. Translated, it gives CASSTGLAHEQYV.

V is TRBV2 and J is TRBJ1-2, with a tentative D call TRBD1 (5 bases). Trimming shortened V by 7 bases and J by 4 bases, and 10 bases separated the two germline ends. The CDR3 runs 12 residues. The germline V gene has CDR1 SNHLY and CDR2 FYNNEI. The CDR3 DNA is TGTGCCAGCAAACAGGAGGGCTATGGCTACACCTTC. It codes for CASKQEGYGYTF.

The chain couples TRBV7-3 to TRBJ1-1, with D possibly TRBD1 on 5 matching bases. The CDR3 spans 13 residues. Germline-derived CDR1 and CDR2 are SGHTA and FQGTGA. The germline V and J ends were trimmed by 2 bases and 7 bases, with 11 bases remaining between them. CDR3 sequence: CASSLRGPDEAFF. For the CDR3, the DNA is TGTGCCAGCAGCTTACGGGGCCCGGATGAAGCTTTCTTT.

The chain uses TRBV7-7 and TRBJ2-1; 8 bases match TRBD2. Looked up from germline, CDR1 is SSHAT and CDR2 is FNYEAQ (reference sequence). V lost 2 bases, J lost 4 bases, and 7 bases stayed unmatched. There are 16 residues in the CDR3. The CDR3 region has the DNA TGTGCCAGCAGCTTAAAGAGCGGGAGAGGATACAATGAGCAGTTCTTC. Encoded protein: CASSLKSGRGYNEQFF.

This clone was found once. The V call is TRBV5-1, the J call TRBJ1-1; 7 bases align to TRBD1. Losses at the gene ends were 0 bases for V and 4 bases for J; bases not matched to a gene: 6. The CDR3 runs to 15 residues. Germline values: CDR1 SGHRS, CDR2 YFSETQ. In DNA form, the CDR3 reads TGCGCCAGCAGCTTGGGACAGGGCCGTTCCACTGAAGCTTTCTTT. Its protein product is CASSLGQGRSTEAFF.

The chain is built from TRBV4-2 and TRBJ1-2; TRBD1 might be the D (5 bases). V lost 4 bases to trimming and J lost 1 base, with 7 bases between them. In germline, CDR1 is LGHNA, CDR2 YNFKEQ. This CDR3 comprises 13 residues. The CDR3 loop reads CASSPGRNYGYTF. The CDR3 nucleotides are TGTGCCAGCAGCCCGGGACGTAACTATGGCTACACCTTC.

CDR3 coding DNA: TGTGCCAGCAGCAAGGCCGGGACAGCACTTTCACCCCTCCACTTT. Translated, it gives CASSKAGTALSPLHF. The rearrangement uses TRBV27 and TRBJ1-6; TRBD1 aligns across 7 bases. This CDR3 is 15 amino acids long. Germline CDR1 and CDR2: MNHEY and SMNVEV (reference sequence). The ends lost 6 bases at V and 9 bases at J; junction bases unmatched: 11.

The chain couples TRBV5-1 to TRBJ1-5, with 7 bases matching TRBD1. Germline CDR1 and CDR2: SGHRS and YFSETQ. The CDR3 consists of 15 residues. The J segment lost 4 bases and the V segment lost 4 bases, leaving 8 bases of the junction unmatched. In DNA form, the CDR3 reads TGCGCCAGCAGCACCGATCCGACAGGGAATCAGCCCCAGCATTTT. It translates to CASSTDPTGNQPQHF.

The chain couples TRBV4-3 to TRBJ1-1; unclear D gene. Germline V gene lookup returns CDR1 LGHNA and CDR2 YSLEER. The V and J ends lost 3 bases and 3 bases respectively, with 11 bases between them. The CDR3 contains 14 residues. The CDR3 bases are TGCGCCAGCAGCCAGCTCCGGGAGGACACTGAAGCTTTCTTT. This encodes CASSQLREDTEAFF.

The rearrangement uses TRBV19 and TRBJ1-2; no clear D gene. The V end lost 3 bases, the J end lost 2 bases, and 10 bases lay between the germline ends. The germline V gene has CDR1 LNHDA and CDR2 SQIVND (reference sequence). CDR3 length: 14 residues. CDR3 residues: CASSMGGWNYGYTF. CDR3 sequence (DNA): TGTGCCAGTAGTATGGGAGGGTGGAACTATGGCTACACCTTC. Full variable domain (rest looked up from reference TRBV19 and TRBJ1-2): DGGITQSPKYLFRKEGQNVTLSCEQNLNHDAMYWYRQDPGQGLRLIYYSQIVNDFQKGDIAEGYSVSREKKESFPLTVTSAQKNPTAFYLCASSMGGWNYGYTFGSGTRLTVV.

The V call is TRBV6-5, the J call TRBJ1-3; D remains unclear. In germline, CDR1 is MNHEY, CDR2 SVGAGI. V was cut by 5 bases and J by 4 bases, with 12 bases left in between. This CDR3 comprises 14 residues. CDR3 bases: TGTGCCAGCAGTCTCCGGCGTAAGGGAAACACCATATATTTT. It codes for CASSLRRKGNTIYF.

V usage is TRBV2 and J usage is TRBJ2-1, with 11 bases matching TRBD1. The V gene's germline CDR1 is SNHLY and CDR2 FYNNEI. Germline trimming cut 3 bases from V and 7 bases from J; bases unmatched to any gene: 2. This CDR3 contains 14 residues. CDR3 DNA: TGTGCCAGCAGTGAGGGGACAGGGGGTAATGAGCAGTTCTTC. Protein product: CASSEGTGGNEQFF.

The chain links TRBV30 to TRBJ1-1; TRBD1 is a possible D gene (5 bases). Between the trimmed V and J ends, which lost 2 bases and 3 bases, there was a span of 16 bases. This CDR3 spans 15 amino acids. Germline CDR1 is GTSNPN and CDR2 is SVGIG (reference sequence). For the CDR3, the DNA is TGTGCCTGGAGTCCTGGGACCACTCGCGACACTGAAGCTTTCTTT. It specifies CAWSPGTTRDTEAFF.

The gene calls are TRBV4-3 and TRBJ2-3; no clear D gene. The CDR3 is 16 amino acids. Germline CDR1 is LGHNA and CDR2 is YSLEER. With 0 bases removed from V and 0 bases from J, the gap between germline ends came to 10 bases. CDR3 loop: CASSQEYRASTDTQYF. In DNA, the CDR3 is TGCGCCAGCAGCCAAGAATACAGAGCTAGCACAGATACGCAGTATTTT.

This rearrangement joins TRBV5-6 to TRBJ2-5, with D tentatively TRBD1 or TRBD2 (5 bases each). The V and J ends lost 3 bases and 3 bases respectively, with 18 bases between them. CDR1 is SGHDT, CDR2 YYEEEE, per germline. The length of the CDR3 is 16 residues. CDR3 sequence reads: CASSSPLLLGEETQYF. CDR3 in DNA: TGTGCCAGCAGCTCCCCGTTATTACTAGGGGAAGAGACCCAGTACTTC.

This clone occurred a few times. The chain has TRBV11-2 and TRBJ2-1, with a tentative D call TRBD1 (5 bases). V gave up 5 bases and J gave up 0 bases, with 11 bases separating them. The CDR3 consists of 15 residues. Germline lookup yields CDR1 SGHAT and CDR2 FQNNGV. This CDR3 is CASSPRQSSYNEQFF. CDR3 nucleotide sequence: TGTGCCAGCAGCCCACGACAGAGCTCCTACAATGAGCAGTTCTTC.

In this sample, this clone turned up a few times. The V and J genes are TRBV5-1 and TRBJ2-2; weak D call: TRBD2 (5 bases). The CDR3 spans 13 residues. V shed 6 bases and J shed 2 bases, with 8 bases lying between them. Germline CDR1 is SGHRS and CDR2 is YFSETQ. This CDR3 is CASTPGNTGELFF. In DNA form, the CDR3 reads TGCGCCAGCACGCCGGGAAACACCGGGGAGCTGTTTTTT.

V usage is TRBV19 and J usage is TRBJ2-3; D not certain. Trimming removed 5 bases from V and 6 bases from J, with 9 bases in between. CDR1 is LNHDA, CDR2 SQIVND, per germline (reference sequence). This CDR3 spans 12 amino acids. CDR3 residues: CASSPARDTQYF. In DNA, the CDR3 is TGTGCCAGTAGTCCAGCGAGGGATACGCAGTATTTT.

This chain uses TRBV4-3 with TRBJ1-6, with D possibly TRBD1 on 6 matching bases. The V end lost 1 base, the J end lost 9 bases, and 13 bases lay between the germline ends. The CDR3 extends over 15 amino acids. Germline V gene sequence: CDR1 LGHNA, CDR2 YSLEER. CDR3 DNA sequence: TGCGCCAGCAGCCAAGTAGGGGGGCTGGCTTCACCCCTCCACTTT. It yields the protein CASSQVGGLASPLHF.

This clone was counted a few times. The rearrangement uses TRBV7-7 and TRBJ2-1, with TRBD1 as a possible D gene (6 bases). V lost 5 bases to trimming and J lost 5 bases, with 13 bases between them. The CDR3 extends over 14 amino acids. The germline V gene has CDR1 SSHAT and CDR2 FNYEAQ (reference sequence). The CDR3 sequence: CASSPGQLDNEQFF. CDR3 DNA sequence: TGTGCCAGCAGCCCGGGACAACTTGACAATGAGCAGTTCTTC.

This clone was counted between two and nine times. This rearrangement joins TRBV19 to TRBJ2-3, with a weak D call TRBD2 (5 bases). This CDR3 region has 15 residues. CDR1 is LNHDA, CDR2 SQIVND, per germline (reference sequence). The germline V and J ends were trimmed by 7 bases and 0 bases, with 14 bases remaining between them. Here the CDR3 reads CASTALAASTDTQYF. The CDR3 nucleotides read TGTGCCAGTACCGCCCTAGCAGCTAGCACAGATACGCAGTATTTT.

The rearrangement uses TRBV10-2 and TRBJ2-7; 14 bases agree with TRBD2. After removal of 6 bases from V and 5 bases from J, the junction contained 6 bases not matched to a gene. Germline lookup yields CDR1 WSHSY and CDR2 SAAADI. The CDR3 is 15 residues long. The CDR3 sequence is CASRKGLAGVDEQYF. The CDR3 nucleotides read TGCGCCAGCAGGAAGGGACTAGCGGGAGTCGACGAGCAGTACTTC.

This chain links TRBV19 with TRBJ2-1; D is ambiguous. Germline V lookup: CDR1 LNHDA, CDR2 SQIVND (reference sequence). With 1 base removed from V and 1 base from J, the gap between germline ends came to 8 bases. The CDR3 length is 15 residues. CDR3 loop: CASSIAARSYNEQFF. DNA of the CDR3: TGTGCCAGTAGTATAGCGGCTAGATCCTACAATGAGCAGTTCTTC.